Listed below are T cell receptor beta chains from one sample, sequenced in a study of blood T cell repertoires in COVID-19. Assay: immunoSEQ multiplex PCR; the TCRdb copy retains only in-frame clones and omits some. The sample includes about 140,000 clones, around 83% seen only once; the top ten take approximately 4.1%. Source material: peripheral blood. The source is a woman older than 75 with acute or convalescent COVID-19. Both conserved end residues are part of each CDR3. The order of the fields is clone size, D gene, V gene, J gene, CDR3 DNA, CDR3 protein. The D gene is left open where the match is weak. Some rows have no size entry. The others give once, few or many, or a class for an expanded clone.

.,.,TRBV5-4,TRBJ2-3,TGTGCCAGCAGCCAAAAAACAGGCACAGATACGCAGTATTTT,CASSQKTGTDTQYF
once,TRBD1,TRBV5-4,TRBJ2-7,TGTGCCAGCAGCTTGGGGACAGGGGGCACCGAGCAGTACTTC,CASSLGTGGTEQYF
.,TRBD1,TRBV3-1/TRBV3-2,TRBJ2-7,TGTGCCAGCAGCCAAGGTAGGGGGCGAGCCTACGAGCAGTACTTC,CASSQGRGRAYEQYF
.,.,TRBV28,TRBJ1-2,TGTGCCAGCAGTCCCGCTGGGACAAGAGGCCAGGGCTATGGCTACACCTTC,CASSPAGTRGQGYGYTF
few,TRBD1,TRBV14,TRBJ1-1,TGTGCCAGCAGCCTCCGTGGCGGGACAGTAAAAGCTTTCTTT,CASSLRGGTVKAFF
.,TRBD2,TRBV6-1,TRBJ2-1,TGTGCCAGCAGTGAAGTGCGGGAGAATAATGAGCAGTTCTTC,CASSEVRENNEQFF
.,TRBD1,TRBV7-2,TRBJ2-3,TGTGCCAGCAGCCATACAGGGGGGAATACGCAGTATTTT,CASSHTGGNTQYF
.,TRBD2,TRBV2,TRBJ2-1,TGTGCCAGCACTAGGCTAGCGGGAGTCAATGAGCAGTTCTTC,CASTRLAGVNEQFF
.,.,TRBV5-8,TRBJ1-5,TGTGCCAGCAGCCTTGTAGGGGGAATGCGTAATCAGCCCCAGCATTTT,CASSLVGGMRNQPQHF
few,TRBD1,TRBV2,TRBJ1-4,TGTGCCAGCAGTGAAACAGGGGGAATGTACGAAAAACTGTTTTTT,CASSETGGMYEKLFF
.,TRBD2,TRBV7-9,TRBJ2-3,TGTGCCAGCAGCTTTGACGGGGGGAGCACAGATACGCAGTATTTT,CASSFDGGSTDTQYF
.,TRBD1,TRBV5-1,TRBJ1-1,TGCGCCAGCAGCTCCCTGACGGGACAGGGAAGGGGAAACACTGAAGCTTTCTTT,CASSSLTGQGRGNTEAFF
.,.,TRBV9,TRBJ1-4,TGTGCCAGCAGCGTAGATGGGCAGGTGTGGACTAATGAAAAACTGTTTTTT,CASSVDGQVWTNEKLFF
.,TRBD2,TRBV5-1,TRBJ2-5,TGCGCCAGCAGCTTGGGACTAGCGGGAGAGACCCAGTACTTC,CASSLGLAGETQYF
.,TRBD2,TRBV6-1,TRBJ2-1,TGTGCCAGCAGTGATTGGGCGGGGGGCCCAAACAATGAGCAGTTCTTC,CASSDWAGGPNNEQFF
.,TRBD1,TRBV25-1,TRBJ1-4,TGTGCCAGCAGTGATTGGACAGGCTGGAATGAAAAACTGTTTTTT,CASSDWTGWNEKLFF
.,TRBD1,TRBV5-1,TRBJ1-2,TGCGCCAGCAGCCAAAGACAGGGGTCCAACTATGGCTACACCTTC,CASSQRQGSNYGYTF
.,.,TRBV11-3,TRBJ2-1,TGTGCCAGCAGCCGAGACTCAAATGAGCAGTTCTTC,CASSRDSNEQFF
.,TRBD2,TRBV4-2,TRBJ2-2,TGTGCTTCTGGCGGGAGGCCGCAGAGGGCCGGGGAGCTGTTTTTT,CASGGRPQRAGELFF
.,.,TRBV9,TRBJ2-3,TGTGCCAGCAGCGTAGTCGGGAGCAGCGGATCAGATACGCAGTATTTT,CASSVVGSSGSDTQYF
.,TRBD1,TRBV6-5,TRBJ1-6,TGTGCCAGCAGTTACCCCGGACAGGGTGGTTCACCCCTCCACTTT,CASSYPGQGGSPLHF
.,.,TRBV7-3,TRBJ2-7,TGTGCCAGCAGCTTAGTCGCGGGGGCGAGCTCCTACGAGCAGTACTTC,CASSLVAGASSYEQYF
.,TRBD1,TRBV19,TRBJ1-6,TGTGCCAGTAGCCGGGACAGGGGGCCCGAGAGGTCACCCCTCCACTTT,CASSRDRGPERSPLHF
.,TRBD1,TRBV4-1,TRBJ1-2,TGCGCCAGCAGCCAGGTACCAGGGGGTGGCTACACCTTC,CASSQVPGGGYTF
.,.,TRBV21-1,TRBJ2-2,TGTGCCAGCACCTTGCCGGGACAGGGCGACACCGGGGAGCTGTTTTTT,CASTLPGQGDTGELFF
.,TRBD1,TRBV30,TRBJ1-1,TGTGCCTGGAACAGGGGTGGTGGTTACACTGAAGCTTTCTTT,CAWNRGGGYTEAFF
.,.,TRBV2,TRBJ1-5,TGTGCCAGCAGTGAATTATGGGGCGCGGGGAATCAGCCCCAGCATTTT,CASSELWGAGNQPQHF
.,TRBD1,TRBV5-1,TRBJ1-2,TGCGCCAGCAGCGTATACCCGGGACAGGGCTCGGGCTACACCTTC,CASSVYPGQGSGYTF
.,TRBD1,TRBV19,TRBJ1-5,TGTGCCAGTAGGGACAGGAGTCCTTTCAATCAGCCCCAGCATTTT,CASRDRSPFNQPQHF
.,TRBD2,TRBV5-1,TRBJ2-3,TGCGCCAGCAGCGTTGGGACTAGCGGCTCAGATACGCAGTATTTT,CASSVGTSGSDTQYF
.,.,TRBV9,TRBJ2-6,TGTGCCAGCAGCGTAGGTTCAGGGTCAACAGGGGCCAACGTCCTGACTTTC,CASSVGSGSTGANVLTF
.,.,TRBV2,TRBJ1-3,TGTGCCAGCAGTCCCGGGACAACGAGCTCTGGAAACACCATATATTTT,CASSPGTTSSGNTIYF
.,TRBD1,TRBV7-2,TRBJ1-3,TGTGCCAGCAGCCTCCGGGACAGCTCTGGAAACACCATATATTTT,CASSLRDSSGNTIYF
.,.,TRBV7-2,TRBJ2-5,TGTGCCAGCAGCCGCGCTAGGTATCAAGAGACCCAGTACTTC,CASSRARYQETQYF
.,.,TRBV28,TRBJ2-7,TGTGCCAGCAGCCAAGCGGTTCCCTACGAGCAGTACTTC,CASSQAVPYEQYF
.,TRBD2,TRBV3-1/TRBV3-2,TRBJ2-2,TGTGCCAGCCGGGGACTAGCGGGGGATGCGAACACCGGGGAGCTGTTTTTT,CASRGLAGDANTGELFF
.,.,TRBV28,TRBJ1-2,TGTGCCAGCAGCCTCCCGGGTCTTGTAAATGGCTACACCTTC,CASSLPGLVNGYTF
.,.,TRBV18,TRBJ2-7,TGTGCCAGCTCACCATCAAACGGCTACGAGCAGTACTTC,CASSPSNGYEQYF
.,.,TRBV30,TRBJ1-4,TGTGCCTGGTCCCGGGGGAACCCTGTTATCAGGCTGTTTTTT,CAWSRGNPVIRLFF
.,TRBD1,TRBV27,TRBJ2-7,TGTGCCAGCAGTCCAGGGACAGGGTATGAGCAGTACTTC,CASSPGTGYEQYF
.,.,TRBV2,TRBJ1-3,TGTGCCAGCAGGATCGAGTTAGATGGAAACACCATATATTTT,CASRIELDGNTIYF
.,TRBD1,TRBV19,TRBJ1-1,TGTGCCAGTACCGGGGGACAGGGCTTTACTGAAGCTTTCTTT,CASTGGQGFTEAFF
.,.,TRBV5-1,TRBJ2-1,TGCGCCAGCAGCTTGGAAGTCTTCCTACCCTACAATGAGCAGTTCTTC,CASSLEVFLPYNEQFF
.,.,TRBV25-1,TRBJ2-5,TGTGCCAGCAGTGGGACCAGGGTAGAGACCCAGTACTTC,CASSGTRVETQYF
.,TRBD1,TRBV7-8,TRBJ2-7,TGTGCCAGCAGCCCCAGACAGGGGGCCTCGGACGAGCAGTACTTC,CASSPRQGASDEQYF
few,TRBD1,TRBV19,TRBJ2-6,TGTGCCAGTAGTTCATTGCAGGGGGCGCGTGGGGCCAACGTCCTGACTTTC,CASSSLQGARGANVLTF
.,.,TRBV28,TRBJ2-1,TGTGCCAGCAGTTTAATCGTTCGCGGAGGTGAGCAGTTCTTC,CASSLIVRGGEQFF
.,.,TRBV19,TRBJ1-6,TGTGCCAGTGCGGGGAGGGTGGACTCACCCCTCCACTTT,CASAGRVDSPLHF
.,.,TRBV28,TRBJ1-2,TGTGCCAGCAGTTTACTTATTTTCCGCGACGGGGCTAACTATGGCTACACCTTC,CASSLLIFRDGANYGYTF
.,.,TRBV3-1/TRBV3-2,TRBJ2-5,TGTGCCAGCAGCCCCAGGGCGGAGACCCAGTACTTC,CASSPRAETQYF
.,TRBD2,TRBV3-1/TRBV3-2,TRBJ2-3,TGTGCCAGCAGCCAAGCTAGCGGGAGTACAGATACGCAGTATTTT,CASSQASGSTDTQYF
.,.,TRBV4-1,TRBJ1-1,TGCGCCAGCAGCCAAAGAACGAGTACTTCCATGAACACTGAAGCTTTCTTT,CASSQRTSTSMNTEAFF
.,TRBD1,TRBV6-5,TRBJ1-3,TGTGCCAGCAGTCACTACCGACAGGGGGGAAACACCATATATTTT,CASSHYRQGGNTIYF
few,TRBD1,TRBV24-1,TRBJ2-7,TGTGCCACCTCCCTAGCAGGGGGTAGGCAGTACTTC,CATSLAGGRQYF